This TCR beta chain was retrieved from a study of cytomegalovirus exposure and HLA in healthy donors. The overall study: For the approximately 360 genotyped donors, approximately 82% fell within the Caucasian-associated ancestry cluster. Regarding the study as a whole: It was reported in a later analysis that an Asian-associated ancestry cluster showed fewer N-insertions than the approximately 670-donor mean.

CDR3 length: 15 amino acids. The PCR used 60 Vbeta and 13 Jbeta primers. The data were produced by immunoSEQ multiplex PCR, yet TCRdb's version contains in-frame clones alone and is incomplete. Found here are almost 95,000 clones, 69% of them singletons; the top ten hold more than 2.5%. This clone was detected a few times. The antigen remains undetermined. Material: PBMCs. The source is a man aged 45-65 years in good health and CMV-seronegative. The chain links TRBV21-1 to TRBJ2-3; the table's TRBD2 call for D was not verified on the DNA. TRBV21-1 is listed as a pseudogene. In DNA, the CDR3 is TGTGCCAGCCCAAGACTAGCGGATACCACAGATACGCAGTATTTT. This gives the protein CASPRLADTTDTQYF.